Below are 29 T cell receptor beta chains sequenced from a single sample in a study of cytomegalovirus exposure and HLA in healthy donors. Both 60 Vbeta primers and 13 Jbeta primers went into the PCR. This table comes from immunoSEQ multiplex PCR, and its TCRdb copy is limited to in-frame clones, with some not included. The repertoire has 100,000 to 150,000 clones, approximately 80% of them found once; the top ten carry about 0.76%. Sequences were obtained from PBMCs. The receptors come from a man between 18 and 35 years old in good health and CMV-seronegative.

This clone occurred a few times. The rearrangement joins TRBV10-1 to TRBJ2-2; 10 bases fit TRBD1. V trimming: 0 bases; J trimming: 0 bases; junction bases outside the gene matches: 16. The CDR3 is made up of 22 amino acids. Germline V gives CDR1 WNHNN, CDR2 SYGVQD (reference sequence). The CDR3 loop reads CASSESLRALRDRGANTGELFF. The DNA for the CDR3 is TGCGCCAGCAGTGAGTCCCTAAGGGCTCTACGGGACAGGGGAGCGAACACCGGGGAGCTGTTTTTT.

The CDR3 spells CAWSPGRGPAKNIQYF. The CDR3 DNA reads TGTGCCTGGAGTCCGGGCAGGGGGCCAGCCAAAAACATTCAGTACTTC. This rearrangement joins TRBV30 to TRBJ2-4; TRBD1 agrees at 8 bases. Germline CDR1 and CDR2: GTSNPN and SVGIG (reference sequence). This CDR3 comprises 16 residues. Trimming at V came to 2 bases and at J to 0 bases, leaving 6 bases not matched to a gene.

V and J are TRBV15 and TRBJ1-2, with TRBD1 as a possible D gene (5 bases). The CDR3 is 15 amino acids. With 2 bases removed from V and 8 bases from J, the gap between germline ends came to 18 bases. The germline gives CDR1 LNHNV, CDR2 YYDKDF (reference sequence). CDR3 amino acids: CATSRNSREGEGYTF. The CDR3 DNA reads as TGTGCCACCAGCAGAAATTCCAGGGAGGGCGAAGGCTACACCTTC.

The CDR3 nucleotides are TGTGCCAGCAGTTCCCGGGTGTCCCCAGCGAGTAAGCCCCAGCATTTT. Translating it yields CASSSRVSPASKPQHF. The J gene is TRBJ1-5, the V gene TRBV28, with D uncertain. Germline CDR1 MDHEN, CDR2 SYDVKM. V was cut by 4 bases and J by 8 bases, with 21 bases left in between. The length of the CDR3 is 16 residues.

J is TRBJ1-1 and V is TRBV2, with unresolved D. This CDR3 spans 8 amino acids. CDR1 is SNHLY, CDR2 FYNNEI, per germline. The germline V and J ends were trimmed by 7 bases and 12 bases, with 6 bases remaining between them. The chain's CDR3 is CASTETFF. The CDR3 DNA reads TGTGCCAGCACCGAGACTTTCTTT.

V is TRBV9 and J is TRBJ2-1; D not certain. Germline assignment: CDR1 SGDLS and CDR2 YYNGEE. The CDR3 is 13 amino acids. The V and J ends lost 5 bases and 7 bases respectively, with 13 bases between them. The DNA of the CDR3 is TGTGCCAGCAGAGCAACACAGAGAAATGAGCAGTTCTTC. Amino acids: CASRATQRNEQFF.

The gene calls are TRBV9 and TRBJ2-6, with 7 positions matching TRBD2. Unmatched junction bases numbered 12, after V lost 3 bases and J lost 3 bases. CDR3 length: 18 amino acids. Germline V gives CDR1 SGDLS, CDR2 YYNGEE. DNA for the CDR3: TGTGCCAGCAGCGAGCGGGGAGCTCAGGAGGGTGGGGCCAACGTCCTGACTTTC. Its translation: CASSERGAQEGGANVLTF. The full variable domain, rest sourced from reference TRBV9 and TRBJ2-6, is DSGVTQTPKHLITATGQRVTLRCSPRSGDLSVYWYQQSLDQGLQFLIQYYNGEERAKGNILERFSAQQFPDLHSELNLSSLELGDSALYFCASSERGAQEGGANVLTFGAGSRLTVL.

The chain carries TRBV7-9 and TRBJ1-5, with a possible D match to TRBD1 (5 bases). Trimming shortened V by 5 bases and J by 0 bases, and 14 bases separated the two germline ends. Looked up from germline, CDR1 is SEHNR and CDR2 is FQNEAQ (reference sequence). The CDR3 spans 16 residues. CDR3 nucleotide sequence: TGTGCCAGCAGCCCAGACAGCAAATATAGCAATCAGCCCCAGCATTTT. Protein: CASSPDSKYSNQPQHF.

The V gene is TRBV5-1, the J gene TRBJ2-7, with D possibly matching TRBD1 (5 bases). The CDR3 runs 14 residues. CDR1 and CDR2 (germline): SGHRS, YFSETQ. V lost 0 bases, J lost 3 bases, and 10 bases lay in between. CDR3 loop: CASSLDRFIYEQYF. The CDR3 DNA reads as TGCGCCAGCAGCTTGGACAGGTTCATCTACGAGCAGTACTTC. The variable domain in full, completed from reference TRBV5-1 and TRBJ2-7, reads KAGVTQTPRYLIKTRGQQVTLSCSPISGHRSVSWYQQTPGQGLQFLFEYFSETQRNKGNFPGRFSGRQFSNSRSEMNVSTLELGDSALYLCASSLDRFIYEQYFGPGTRLTVT.

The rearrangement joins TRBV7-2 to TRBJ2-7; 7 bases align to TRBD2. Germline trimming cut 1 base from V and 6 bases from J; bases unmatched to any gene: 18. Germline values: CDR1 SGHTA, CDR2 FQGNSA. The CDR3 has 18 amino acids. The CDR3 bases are TGTGCCAGCAGCTTAGAGTTTGGGACCCTTCCCTCGGGAGGCGAGCAGTACTTC. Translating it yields CASSLEFGTLPSGGEQYF. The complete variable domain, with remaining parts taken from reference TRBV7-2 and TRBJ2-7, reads GAGVSQSPSNKVTEKGKDVELRCDPISGHTALYWYRQSLGQGLEFLIYFQGNSAPDKSGLPSDRFSAERTGGSVSTLTIQRTQQEDSAVYLCASSLEFGTLPSGGEQYFGPGTRLTVT.

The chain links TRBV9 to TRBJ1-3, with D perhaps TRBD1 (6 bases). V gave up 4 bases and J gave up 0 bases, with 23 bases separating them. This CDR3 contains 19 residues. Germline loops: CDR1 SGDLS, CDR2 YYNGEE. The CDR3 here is CASSPYVGSGERSGNTIYF. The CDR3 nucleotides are TGTGCCAGCAGCCCCTATGTAGGGTCAGGGGAACGCTCTGGAAACACCATATATTTT.

The CDR3 nucleotides read TGTGCCAGCAGCTATCGGACAGGGAGATCCTACGAGCAGTACTTC. It yields the protein CASSYRTGRSYEQYF. The V gene is TRBV11-3, the J gene TRBJ2-7; 8 bases align to TRBD1. After removal of 4 bases from V and 1 base from J, the junction contained 6 bases not matched to a gene. Germline V gene data show CDR1 as SGHNT and CDR2 as YENEEA. CDR3 length equals 15 residues. Full variable domain (rest looked up from reference TRBV11-3 and TRBJ2-7): EAGVVQSPRYKIIEKKQPVAFWCNPISGHNTLYWYLQNLGQGPELLIRYENEEAVDDSQLPKDRFSAERLKGVDSTLKIQPAELGDSAVYLCASSYRTGRSYEQYFGPGTRLTVT.

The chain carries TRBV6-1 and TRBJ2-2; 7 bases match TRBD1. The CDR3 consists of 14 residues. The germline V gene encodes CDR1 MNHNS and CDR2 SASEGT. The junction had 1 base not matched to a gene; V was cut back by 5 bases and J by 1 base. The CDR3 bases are TGTGCCAGCAGTCGGACAGGGAACACCGGGGAGCTGTTTTTT. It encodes CASSRTGNTGELFF.

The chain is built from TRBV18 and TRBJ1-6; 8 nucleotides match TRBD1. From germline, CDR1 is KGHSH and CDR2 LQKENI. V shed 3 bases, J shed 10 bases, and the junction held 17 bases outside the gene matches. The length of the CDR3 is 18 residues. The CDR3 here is CASSPGNTQGAVRSPLHF. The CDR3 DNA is TGTGCCAGCTCACCGGGCAATACGCAGGGGGCTGTTAGGTCACCCCTCCACTTT.

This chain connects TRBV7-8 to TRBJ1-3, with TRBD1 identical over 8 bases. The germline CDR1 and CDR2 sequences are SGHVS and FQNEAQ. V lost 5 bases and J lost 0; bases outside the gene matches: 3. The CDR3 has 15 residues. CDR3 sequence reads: CASSNTGGSGNTIYF. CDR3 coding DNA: TGTGCCAGCAGCAATACAGGGGGCTCTGGAAACACCATATATTTT.

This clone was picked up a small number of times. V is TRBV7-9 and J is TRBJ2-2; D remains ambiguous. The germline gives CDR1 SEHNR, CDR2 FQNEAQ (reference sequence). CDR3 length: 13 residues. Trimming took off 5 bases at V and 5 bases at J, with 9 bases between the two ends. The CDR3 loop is CASSQSRTGELFF. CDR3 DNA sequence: TGTGCCAGCAGCCAGAGCAGGACCGGGGAGCTGTTTTTT.

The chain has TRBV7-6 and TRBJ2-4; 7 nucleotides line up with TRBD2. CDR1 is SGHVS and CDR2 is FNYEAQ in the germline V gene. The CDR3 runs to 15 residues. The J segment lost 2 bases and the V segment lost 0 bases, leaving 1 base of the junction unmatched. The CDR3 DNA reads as TGTGCCAGCAGCTTAGCGGGGGGGTCCAAAAACATTCAGTACTTC. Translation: CASSLAGGSKNIQYF.

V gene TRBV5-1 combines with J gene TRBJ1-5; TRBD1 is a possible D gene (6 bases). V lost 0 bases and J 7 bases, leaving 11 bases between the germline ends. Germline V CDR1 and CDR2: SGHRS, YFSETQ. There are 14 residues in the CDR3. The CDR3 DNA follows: TGCGCCAGCAGCTTGGGAGGGGGGGAACAGCCCCAGCATTTT. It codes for CASSLGGGEQPQHF. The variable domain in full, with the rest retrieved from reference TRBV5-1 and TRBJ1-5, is KAGVTQTPRYLIKTRGQQVTLSCSPISGHRSVSWYQQTPGQGLQFLFEYFSETQRNKGNFPGRFSGRQFSNSRSEMNVSTLELGDSALYLCASSLGGGEQPQHFGDGTRLSIL.

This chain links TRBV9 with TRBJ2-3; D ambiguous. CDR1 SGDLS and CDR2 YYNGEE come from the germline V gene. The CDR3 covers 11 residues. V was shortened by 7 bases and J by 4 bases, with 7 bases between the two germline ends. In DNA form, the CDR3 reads TGTGCCAGCCGTAGCTCAGATACGCAGTATTTT. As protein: CASRSSDTQYF.

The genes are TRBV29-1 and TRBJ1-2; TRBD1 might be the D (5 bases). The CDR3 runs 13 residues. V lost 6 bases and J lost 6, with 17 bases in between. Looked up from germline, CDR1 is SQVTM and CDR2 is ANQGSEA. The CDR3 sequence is CSVEYRQGNGYTF. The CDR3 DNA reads TGCAGCGTGGAATATCGGCAGGGAAATGGCTACACCTTC.

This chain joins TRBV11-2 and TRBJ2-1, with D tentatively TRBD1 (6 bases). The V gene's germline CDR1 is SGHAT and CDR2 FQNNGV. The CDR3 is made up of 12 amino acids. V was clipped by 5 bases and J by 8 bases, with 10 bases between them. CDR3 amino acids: CASSITGYEQFF. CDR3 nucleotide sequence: TGTGCCAGCAGCATAACAGGGTATGAGCAGTTCTTC.

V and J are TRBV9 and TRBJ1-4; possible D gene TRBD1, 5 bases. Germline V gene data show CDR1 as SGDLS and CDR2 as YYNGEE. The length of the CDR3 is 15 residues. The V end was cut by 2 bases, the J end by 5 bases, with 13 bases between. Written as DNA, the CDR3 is TGTGCCAGCAGCGTGGGGGACGGGGGAAATGAAAAACTGTTTTTT. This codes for CASSVGDGGNEKLFF.

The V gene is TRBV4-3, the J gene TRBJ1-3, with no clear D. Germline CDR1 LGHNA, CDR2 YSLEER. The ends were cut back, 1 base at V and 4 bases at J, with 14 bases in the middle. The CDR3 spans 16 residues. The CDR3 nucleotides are TGCGCCAGCAGCCAAGCCGCGACCGGGTTCGGAAACACCATATATTTT. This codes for CASSQAATGFGNTIYF.

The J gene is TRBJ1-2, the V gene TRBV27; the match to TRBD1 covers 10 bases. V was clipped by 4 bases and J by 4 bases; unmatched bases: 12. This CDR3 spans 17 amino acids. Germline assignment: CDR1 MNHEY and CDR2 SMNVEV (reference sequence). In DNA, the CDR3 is TGTGCCAGCAGTTCCCGGGACAGGGGTGTTTACGGCTATGGCTACACCTTC. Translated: CASSSRDRGVYGYGYTF.

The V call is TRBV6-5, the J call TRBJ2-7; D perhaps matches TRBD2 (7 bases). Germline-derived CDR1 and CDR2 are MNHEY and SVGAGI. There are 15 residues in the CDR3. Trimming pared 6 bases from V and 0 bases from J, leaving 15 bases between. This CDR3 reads CASRDTGGSSYEQYF. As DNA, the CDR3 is TGTGCCAGCAGGGACACGGGGGGCAGCTCCTACGAGCAGTACTTC.

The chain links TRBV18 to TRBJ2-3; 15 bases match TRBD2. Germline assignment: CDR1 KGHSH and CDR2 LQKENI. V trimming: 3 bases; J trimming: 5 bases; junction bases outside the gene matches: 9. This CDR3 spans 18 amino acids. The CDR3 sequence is CASSPRTSGGARIDTQYF. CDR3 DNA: TGTGCCAGCTCACCCAGGACTAGCGGGGGGGCCCGGATAGATACGCAGTATTTT.

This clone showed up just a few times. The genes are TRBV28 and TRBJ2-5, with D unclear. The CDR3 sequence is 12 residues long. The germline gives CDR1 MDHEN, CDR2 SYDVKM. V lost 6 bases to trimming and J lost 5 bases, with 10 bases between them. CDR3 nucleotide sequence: TGTGCCAGCAGCCTAACGAGGGAGACCCAGTACTTC. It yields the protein CASSLTRETQYF.

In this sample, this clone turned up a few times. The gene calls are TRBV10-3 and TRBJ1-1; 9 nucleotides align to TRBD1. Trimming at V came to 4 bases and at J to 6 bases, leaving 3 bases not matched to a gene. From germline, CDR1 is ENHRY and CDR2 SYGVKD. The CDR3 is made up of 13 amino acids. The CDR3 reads CAISAQGAAEAFF. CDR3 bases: TGTGCCATCAGTGCACAGGGGGCTGCTGAAGCTTTCTTT.

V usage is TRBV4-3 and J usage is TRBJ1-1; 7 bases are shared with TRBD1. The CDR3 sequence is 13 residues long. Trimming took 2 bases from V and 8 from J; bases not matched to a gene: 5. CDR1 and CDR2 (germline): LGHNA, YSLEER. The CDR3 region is CASSQLGQEEAFF. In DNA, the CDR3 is TGCGCCAGCAGCCAACTTGGACAGGAGGAAGCTTTCTTT.